This TCR beta chain was captured in a study of cytomegalovirus exposure and HLA in healthy donors. The PCR contained 60 Vbeta and 13 Jbeta primers. Here immunoSEQ multiplex PCR was the method, and the copy in TCRdb shows in-frame clones only, minus some. The data contain some 160,000 clones, roughly 75% of them singletons. V lost 3 bases to trimming and J lost 0 bases, with 12 bases between them. This CDR3 has 15 residues. Germline V gene sequence: CDR1 SGHTA, CDR2 FQGNSA. V and J are TRBV7-2 and TRBJ2-7; weak D call: TRBD2 (6 bases). The sequenced sample consisted of PBMCs. This receptor was taken from a man aged 40-55 years in good health and CMV-seronegative. CDR3 bases: TGTGCCAGCAGCTTGGGTCGGGGGAACTCCTACGAGCAGTACTTC. Protein product: CASSLGRGNSYEQYF.